A selection of T cell receptor beta chains follows, all from one sample in a study of blood T cell repertoires in COVID-19. Assay used: immunoSEQ multiplex PCR; TCRdb lists only in-frame clones, some missing. This sample has 250,000 or so clones, with around 84% found just once. Sequenced: PBMCs or T cells enriched from blood (not recorded which). The receptor source for this set is a woman in her 50s who had been exposed to COVID-19. The CDR3 runs from the conserved cysteine through the conserved F or W. The D gene is left open where the match is weak. Clone sizes are given selectively: once, few, many, or a class where the clone is expanded.

clone size,J gene,V gene,D gene,CDR3 DNA,CDR3 protein
NA,TRBJ1-1,TRBV19,NA,TGTGCCAGTAGTATTGGCCTGGACACTGAAGCTTTCTTT,CASSIGLDTEAFF
NA,TRBJ1-1,TRBV10-1,NA,TGCGCCAGCAGTGAAGGGGCCACTGAAGCTTTCTTT,CASSEGATEAFF
NA,TRBJ2-2,TRBV27,NA,TGTGCCAGCAGTCCCTACAGGGTCCACACCGGGGAGCTGTTTTTT,CASSPYRVHTGELFF
NA,TRBJ1-5,TRBV19,TRBD1,TGTGCCAGTTGGGGGACAGACAATCAGCCCCAGCATTTT,CASWGTDNQPQHF
NA,TRBJ1-1,TRBV27,NA,TGTGCCAGCAGTTTGGGAGCCGGGACAGAAGCTTTCTTT,CASSLGAGTEAFF
NA,TRBJ1-3,TRBV6-5,NA,TGTGCCAGCACTTATAGCTCTGGAAACACCATATATTTT,CASTYSSGNTIYF
NA,TRBJ2-2,TRBV9,TRBD1,TGTGCCAGCAGCGTTCAGGGGGCAGCAGGATCCGGGGAGCTGTTTTTT,CASSVQGAAGSGELFF
NA,TRBJ2-7,TRBV29-1,NA,TGCAGCGTTGAGTCATGTTCCGAGCAGTACTTC,CSVESCSEQYF
NA,TRBJ1-5,TRBV19,NA,TGTGCCTCCAAAGAACGGGGAGGGAATCAGCCCCAGCATTTT,CASKERGGNQPQHF
once,TRBJ1-2,TRBV2,TRBD1,TGTGCCAGCAGACCTCCGGGACAGGGTGGCTATGGCTACACCTTC,CASRPPGQGGYGYTF
NA,TRBJ1-2,TRBV6-5,TRBD1,TGTGCCAGCAGTTACTCAGGGGGCGATGGCTACACCTTC,CASSYSGGDGYTF
NA,TRBJ1-6,TRBV27,TRBD1,TGTGCCAGCAGTTTTGACAGGGAGAATTCACCCCTCCACTTT,CASSFDRENSPLHF
NA,TRBJ2-5,TRBV4-1,NA,TGCGCCAGCAGCCAAACTACAAATAGCGGTCAAGAGACCCAGTACTTC,CASSQTTNSGQETQYF
NA,TRBJ1-2,TRBV12-3/TRBV12-4,TRBD1,TGTGCCAGCAGTTTGCGACAGGGGGATGGCTACACCTTC,CASSLRQGDGYTF
NA,TRBJ1-6,TRBV9,NA,TGTGCCAGCAGCGGGACAGAAAATTCACCCCTCCACTTT,CASSGTENSPLHF
NA,TRBJ1-2,TRBV5-6,NA,TGTGCCAGCAGCTTGAGTCAGGGTGAAGGCTACACCTTC,CASSLSQGEGYTF
NA,TRBJ1-2,TRBV3-1/TRBV3-2,TRBD1,TGTGCCAGCAGCCCAGGGGGCAAAGTTGGCTACACCTTC,CASSPGGKVGYTF
NA,TRBJ1-6,TRBV5-4,NA,TGTGCCAGCAGCTTGGCCGAGAGAAGGGGTAAGAGTTCACCCCTCCACTTT,CASSLAERRGKSSPLHF
few,TRBJ1-2,TRBV29-1,NA,TGCAGCGCGCAGGAGGAAAACTATGGCTACACCTTC,CSAQEENYGYTF
NA,TRBJ2-6,TRBV30,NA,TGTGCCTGCAACTCTGGGGCCAACGTCCTGACTTTC,CACNSGANVLTF
once,TRBJ1-6,TRBV6-2/TRBV6-3,NA,TGTGCCAGCAGTTTCGGCTCCTATAATTCACCCCTCCACTTT,CASSFGSYNSPLHF
NA,TRBJ1-2,TRBV5-1,NA,TGCGCCAGCAGCCTGGACCCGACAGCGTATGGCTACACCTTC,CASSLDPTAYGYTF
NA,TRBJ2-3,TRBV21-1,NA,TGTGCCAGCAGCAAAGCGCCTGCGGGGGGGCTCATTCAATCCACAGATACGCAGTATTTT,CASSKAPAGGLIQSTDTQYF
NA,TRBJ1-5,TRBV30,NA,TGTGCCTGGAGTGTAGGAGGGAGCAATCAGCCCCAGCATTTT,CAWSVGGSNQPQHF